This TCR beta chain was profiled in a study of early T cells in non-severe SARS-CoV-2 infection. This clonotype showed up just a few times. Trimming took off 0 bases at V and 4 bases at J, with 12 bases between the two ends. The CDR3 covers 14 residues. The V gene's germline CDR1 is DFQATT and CDR2 SNEGSKA (reference sequence). TCRdb processed the 5' RACE reads anew with MiXCR; each CDR3 protein has one entry. This repertoire shows about 100,000 distinct CDR3 sequences, about 12% found once; its top ten account for 3% to 3.5%. The V call is TRBV20-1, the J call TRBJ1-1, with D possibly matching TRBD1 (5 bases). Sample: whole blood. This TCR came from an adult who was a healthcare worker with PCR-confirmed SARS-CoV-2 infection or an uninfected control (not recorded which). CDR3 residues: CSARDQAGTTEAFF. In DNA, the CDR3 is TGCAGTGCTAGAGATCAGGCAGGGACCACTGAAGCTTTCTTT.